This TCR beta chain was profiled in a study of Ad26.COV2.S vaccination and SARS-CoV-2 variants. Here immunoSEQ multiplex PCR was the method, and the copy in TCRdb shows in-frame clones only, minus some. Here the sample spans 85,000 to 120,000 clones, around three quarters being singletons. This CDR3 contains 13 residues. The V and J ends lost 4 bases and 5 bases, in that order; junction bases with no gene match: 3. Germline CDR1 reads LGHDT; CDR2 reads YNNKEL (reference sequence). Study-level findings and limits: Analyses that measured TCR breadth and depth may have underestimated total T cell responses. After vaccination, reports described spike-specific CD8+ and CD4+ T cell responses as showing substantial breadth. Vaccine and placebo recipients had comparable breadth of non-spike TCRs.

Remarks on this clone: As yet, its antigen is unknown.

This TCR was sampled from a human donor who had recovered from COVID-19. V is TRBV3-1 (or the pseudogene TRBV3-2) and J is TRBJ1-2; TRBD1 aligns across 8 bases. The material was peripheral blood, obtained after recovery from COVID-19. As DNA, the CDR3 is TGTGCCAGCAGCCCCAGGGGGCCGTATGGCTACACCTTC. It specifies CASSPRGPYGYTF.